This T cell receptor beta chain was identified during a study of neurological immune-mediated disorders. Study conclusions and caveats: The authors found no clinical or MRI feature associated with the multiple sclerosis repertoire cluster. Multiple sclerosis was found to have the least TCR clonal expansion, below healthy controls, and HTLV-1-associated myelopathy the most.

Germline CDR1 reads SGHDN; CDR2 reads FVKESK. Trimming left V 4 bases short and J 4 bases short, with 14 bases between. This CDR3 contains 15 residues. This clonotype was detected ten times or more. No antigen is known for it. There were about 920,000 CD4+ or CD8+ T cells used in the sorted libraries. One entry per CDR3 protein, called by TCRdb with MiXCR from the 5' RACE reads. In the table there are roughly 52,000 distinct CDR3 sequences, approximately 6.2% of which are singletons. This rearrangement joins TRBV14 to TRBJ2-1; the D gene is possibly TRBD2 (5 bases). This receptor was taken from a woman aged 18-35 years with multiple sclerosis. The sequenced sample consisted of CD4+ T cells from blood. The CDR3 DNA sequence: TGTGCCAGCAGCCCCGGGGTGCGGGCGTACAATGAGCAGTTCTTC. Residues: CASSPGVRAYNEQFF. Drawing the rest from reference TRBV14 and TRBJ2-1, the complete variable domain is EAGVTQFPSHSVIEKGQTVTLRCDPISGHDNLYWYRRVMGKEIKFLLHFVKESKQDESGMPNNRFLAERTGGTYSTLKVQPAELEDSGVYFCASSPGVRAYNEQFFGPGTRLTVL.